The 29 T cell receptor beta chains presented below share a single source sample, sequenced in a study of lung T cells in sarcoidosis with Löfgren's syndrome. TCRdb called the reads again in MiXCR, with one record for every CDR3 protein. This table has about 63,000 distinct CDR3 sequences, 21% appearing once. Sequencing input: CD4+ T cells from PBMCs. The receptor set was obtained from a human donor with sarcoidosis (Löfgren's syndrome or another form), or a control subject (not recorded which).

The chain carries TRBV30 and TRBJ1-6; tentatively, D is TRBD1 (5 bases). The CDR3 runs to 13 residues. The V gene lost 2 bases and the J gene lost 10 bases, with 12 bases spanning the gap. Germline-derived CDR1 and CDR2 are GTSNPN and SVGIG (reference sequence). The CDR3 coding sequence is TGTGCCTGGAGTCGGGACGGCGGCTCACCCCTCCACTTT. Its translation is CAWSRDGGSPLHF.

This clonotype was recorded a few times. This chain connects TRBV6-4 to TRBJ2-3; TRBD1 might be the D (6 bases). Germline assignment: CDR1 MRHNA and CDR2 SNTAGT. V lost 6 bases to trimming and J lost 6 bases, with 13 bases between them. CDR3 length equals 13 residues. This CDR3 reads CASRAGTTDTQYF. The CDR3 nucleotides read TGTGCCAGCAGGGCCGGGACAACGGATACGCAGTATTTT.

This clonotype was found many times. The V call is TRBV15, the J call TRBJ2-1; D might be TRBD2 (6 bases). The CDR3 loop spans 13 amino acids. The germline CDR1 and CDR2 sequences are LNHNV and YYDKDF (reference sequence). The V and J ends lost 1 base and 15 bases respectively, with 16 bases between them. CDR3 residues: CATSRVRDGGTFF. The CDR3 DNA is TGTGCCACCAGCAGAGTCCGGGACGGAGGGACGTTCTTC.

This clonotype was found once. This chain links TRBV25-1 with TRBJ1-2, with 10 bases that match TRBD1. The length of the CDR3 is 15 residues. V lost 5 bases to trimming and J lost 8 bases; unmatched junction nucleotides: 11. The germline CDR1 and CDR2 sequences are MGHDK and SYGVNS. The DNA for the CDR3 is TGTGCCAGCAGTCATACGGACAGGGGGACAGGGGGCTACACCTTC. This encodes CASSHTDRGTGGYTF.

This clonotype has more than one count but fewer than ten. CDR3 residues: CATSDPGTPLNEQFF. CDR3 nucleotide sequence: TGTGCCACCAGTGACCCCGGGACACCCTTGAATGAGCAGTTCTTC. This chain connects TRBV24-1 to TRBJ2-1; D may be TRBD1 (6 bases). The CDR3 spans 15 residues. V was cut by 4 bases and J by 7 bases, with 16 bases left in between. The V gene's germline CDR1 is KGHDR and CDR2 SFDVKD.

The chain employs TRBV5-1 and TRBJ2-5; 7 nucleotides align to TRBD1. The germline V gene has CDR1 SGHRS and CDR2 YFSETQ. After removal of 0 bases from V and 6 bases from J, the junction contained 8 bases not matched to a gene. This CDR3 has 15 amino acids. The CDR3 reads CASSLGQGLGKTQYF. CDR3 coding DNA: TGCGCCAGCAGCTTGGGACAGGGTCTCGGAAAGACCCAGTACTTC.

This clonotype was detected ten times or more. CDR3 DNA sequence: TGTGCCAGCAGTGGATGGCCCCGGGGAGGAGACGAGCAGTACTTC. Encoded protein: CASSGWPRGGDEQYF. J is TRBJ2-7 and V is TRBV6-1, with D perhaps TRBD2 (6 bases). This CDR3 contains 15 residues. V was clipped by 4 bases and J by 5 bases, with 18 bases between them. Germline lookup yields CDR1 MNHNS and CDR2 SASEGT.

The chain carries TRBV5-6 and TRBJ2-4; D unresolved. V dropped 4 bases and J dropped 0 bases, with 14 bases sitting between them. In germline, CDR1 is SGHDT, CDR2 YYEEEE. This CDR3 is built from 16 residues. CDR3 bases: TGTGCCAGCAGCCGACCAATGCTAATAGCCAAAAACATTCAGTACTTC. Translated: CASSRPMLIAKNIQYF.

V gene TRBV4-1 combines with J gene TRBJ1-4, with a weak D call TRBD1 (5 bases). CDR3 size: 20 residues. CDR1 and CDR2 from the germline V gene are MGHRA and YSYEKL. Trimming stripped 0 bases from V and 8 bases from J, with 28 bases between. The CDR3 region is CASSQEPSRAGRVLGEKLFF. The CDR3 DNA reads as TGCGCCAGCAGCCAAGAACCGTCGAGGGCAGGGAGGGTTCTTGGGGAAAAACTGTTTTTT.

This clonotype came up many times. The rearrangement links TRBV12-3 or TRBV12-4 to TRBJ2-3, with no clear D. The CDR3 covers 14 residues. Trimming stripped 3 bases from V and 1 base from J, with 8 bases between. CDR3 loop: CASSFGRGTDTQYF. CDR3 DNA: TGTGCCAGCAGTTTTGGCCGGGGCACAGATACGCAGTATTTT.

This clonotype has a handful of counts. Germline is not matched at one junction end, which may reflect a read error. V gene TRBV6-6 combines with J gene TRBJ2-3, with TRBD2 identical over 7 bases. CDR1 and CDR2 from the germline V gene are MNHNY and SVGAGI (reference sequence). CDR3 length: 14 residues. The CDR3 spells CASGYSRGRNTQYF. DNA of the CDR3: TGTGCCAGCGGTTATTCACGCGGGAGAAATACGCAATATTTT.

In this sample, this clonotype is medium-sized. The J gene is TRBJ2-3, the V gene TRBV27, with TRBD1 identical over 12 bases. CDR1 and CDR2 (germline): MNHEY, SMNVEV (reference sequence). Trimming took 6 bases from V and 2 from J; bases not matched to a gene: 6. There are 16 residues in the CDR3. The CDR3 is CASSRPGQGATDTQYF. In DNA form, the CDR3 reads TGTGCCAGCAGCAGGCCGGGACAGGGGGCCACAGATACGCAGTATTTT.

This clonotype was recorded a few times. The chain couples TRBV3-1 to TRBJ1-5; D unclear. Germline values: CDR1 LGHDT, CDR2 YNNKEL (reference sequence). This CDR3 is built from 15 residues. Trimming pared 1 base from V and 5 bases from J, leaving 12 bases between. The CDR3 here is CASSQGMPHYQPQHF. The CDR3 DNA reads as TGTGCCAGCAGCCAAGGTATGCCCCACTATCAGCCCCAGCATTTT.

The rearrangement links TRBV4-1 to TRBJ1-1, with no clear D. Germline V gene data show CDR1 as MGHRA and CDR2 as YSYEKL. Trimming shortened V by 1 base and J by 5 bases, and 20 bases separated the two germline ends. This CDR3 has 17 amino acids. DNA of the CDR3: TGCGCCAGCAGCCAAGTCCCCCGAAAAGAGGGAAGGACTGAAGCTTTCTTT. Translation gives CASSQVPRKEGRTEAFF.

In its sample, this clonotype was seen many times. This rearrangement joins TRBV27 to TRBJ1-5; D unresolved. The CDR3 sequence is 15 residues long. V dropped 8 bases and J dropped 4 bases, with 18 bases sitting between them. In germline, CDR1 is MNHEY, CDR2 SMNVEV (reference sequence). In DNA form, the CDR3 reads TGTGCCAGCGGGTCCACGTCCCTCCTGAATCAGCCCCAGCATTTT. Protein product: CASGSTSLLNQPQHF.

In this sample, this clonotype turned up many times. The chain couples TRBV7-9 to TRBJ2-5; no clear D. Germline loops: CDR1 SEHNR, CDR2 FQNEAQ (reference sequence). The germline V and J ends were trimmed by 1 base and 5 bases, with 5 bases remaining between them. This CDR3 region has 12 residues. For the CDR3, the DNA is TGTGCCAGCAGCTTAGACCGGGAGACCCAGTACTTC. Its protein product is CASSLDRETQYF. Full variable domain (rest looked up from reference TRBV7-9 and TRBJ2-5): DTGVSQNPRHKITKRGQNVTFRCDPISEHNRLYWYRQTLGQGPEFLTYFQNEAQLEKSRLLSDRFSAERPKGSFSTLEIQRTEQGDSAMYLCASSLDRETQYFGPGTRLLVL.

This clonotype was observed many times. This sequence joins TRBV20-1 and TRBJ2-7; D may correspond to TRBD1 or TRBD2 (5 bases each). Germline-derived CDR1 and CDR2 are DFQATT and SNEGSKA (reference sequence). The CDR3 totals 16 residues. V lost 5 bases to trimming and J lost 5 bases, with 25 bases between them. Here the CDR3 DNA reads TGCAGTGCTGCTAAACCGGGACCATCGCCGAAGGACGAGCAGTACTTC. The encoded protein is CSAAKPGPSPKDEQYF.

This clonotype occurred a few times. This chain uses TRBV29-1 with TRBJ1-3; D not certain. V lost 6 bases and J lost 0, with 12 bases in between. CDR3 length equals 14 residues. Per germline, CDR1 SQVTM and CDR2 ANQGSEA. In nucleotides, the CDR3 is TGCAGCGTCGCATCCCCGCGCTCTGGAAACACCATATATTTT. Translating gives CSVASPRSGNTIYF.

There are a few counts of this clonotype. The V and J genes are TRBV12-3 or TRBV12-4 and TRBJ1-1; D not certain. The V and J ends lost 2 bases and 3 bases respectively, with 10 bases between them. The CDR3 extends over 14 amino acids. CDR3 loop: CASSLTGEDTEAFF. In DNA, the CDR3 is TGTGCCAGCAGTTTAACCGGGGAGGACACTGAAGCTTTCTTT.

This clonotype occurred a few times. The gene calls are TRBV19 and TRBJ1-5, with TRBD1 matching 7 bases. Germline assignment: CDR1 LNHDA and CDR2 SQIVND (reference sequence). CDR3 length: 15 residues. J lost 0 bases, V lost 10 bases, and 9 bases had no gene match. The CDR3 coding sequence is TGTGCCACGCGATCACAGGGGACTAGCAATCAGCCCCAGCATTTT. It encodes CATRSQGTSNQPQHF. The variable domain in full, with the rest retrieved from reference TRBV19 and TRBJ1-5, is DGGITQSPKYLFRKEGQNVTLSCEQNLNHDAMYWYRQDPGQGLRLIYYSQIVNDFQKGDIAEGYSVSREKKESFPLTVTSAQKNPTAFYLCATRSQGTSNQPQHFGDGTRLSIL.

Here the CDR3 reads CASSLSGTSKLFF. The DNA for the CDR3 is TGTGCCAGCAGTTTAAGTGGGACCTCCAAACTGTTTTTT. The J gene is TRBJ1-4, the V gene TRBV28; D may be TRBD1 (5 bases). Between the trimmed V and J ends, which lost 2 bases and 11 bases, there was a span of 12 bases. Germline V gene lookup returns CDR1 MDHEN and CDR2 SYDVKM. This CDR3 spans 13 amino acids.

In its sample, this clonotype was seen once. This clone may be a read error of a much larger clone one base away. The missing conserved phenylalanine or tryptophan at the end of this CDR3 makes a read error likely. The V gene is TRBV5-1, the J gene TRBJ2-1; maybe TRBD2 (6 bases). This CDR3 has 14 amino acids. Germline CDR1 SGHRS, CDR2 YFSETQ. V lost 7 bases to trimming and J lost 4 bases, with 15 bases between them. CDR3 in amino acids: CASRGLRAYNEQFS. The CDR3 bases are TGCGCCAGCCGGGGACTCCGGGCATACAATGAGCAGTTCTCC.

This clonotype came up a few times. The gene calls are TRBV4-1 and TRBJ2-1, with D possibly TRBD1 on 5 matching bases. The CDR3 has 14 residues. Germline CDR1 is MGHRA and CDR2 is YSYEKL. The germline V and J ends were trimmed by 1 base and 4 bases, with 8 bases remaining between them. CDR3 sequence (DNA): TGCGCCAGCAGCCAAGTAGGGGATTACAATGAGCAGTTCTTC. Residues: CASSQVGDYNEQFF.

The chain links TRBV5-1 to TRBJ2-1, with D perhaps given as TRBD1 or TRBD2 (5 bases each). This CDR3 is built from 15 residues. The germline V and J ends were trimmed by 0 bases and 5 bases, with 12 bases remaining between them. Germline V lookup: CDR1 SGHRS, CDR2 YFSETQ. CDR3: CASSLEPGTHNEQFF. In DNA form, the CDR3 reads TGCGCCAGCAGCTTGGAACCAGGGACCCACAATGAGCAGTTCTTC.

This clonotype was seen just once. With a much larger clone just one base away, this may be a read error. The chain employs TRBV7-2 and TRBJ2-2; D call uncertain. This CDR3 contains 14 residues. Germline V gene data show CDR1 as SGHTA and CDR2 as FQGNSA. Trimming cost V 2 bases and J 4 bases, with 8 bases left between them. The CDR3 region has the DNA TGTGCCAGCAGCTTACAACCACGCACCGGGGAGCTGTTTTTT. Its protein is CASSLQPRTGELFF.

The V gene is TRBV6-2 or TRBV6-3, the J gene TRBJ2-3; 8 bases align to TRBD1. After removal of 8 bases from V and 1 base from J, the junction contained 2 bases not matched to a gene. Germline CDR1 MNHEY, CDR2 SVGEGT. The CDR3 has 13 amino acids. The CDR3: CASGQGGTDTQYF. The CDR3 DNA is TGTGCCAGCGGACAGGGAGGCACAGATACGCAGTATTTT.

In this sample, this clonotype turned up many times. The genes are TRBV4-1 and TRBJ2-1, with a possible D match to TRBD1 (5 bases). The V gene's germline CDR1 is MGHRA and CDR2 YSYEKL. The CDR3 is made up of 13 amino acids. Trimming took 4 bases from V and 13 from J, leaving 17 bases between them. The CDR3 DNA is TGCGCCAGCAGCCCCGAAGGGGATTCTCTTCAGTTCTTC. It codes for CASSPEGDSLQFF.

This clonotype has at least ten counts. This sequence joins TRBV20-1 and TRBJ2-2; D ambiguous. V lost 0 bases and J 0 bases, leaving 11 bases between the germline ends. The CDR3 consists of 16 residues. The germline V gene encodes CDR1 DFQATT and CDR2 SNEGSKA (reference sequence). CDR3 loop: CSARDQGRPNTGELFF. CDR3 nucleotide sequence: TGCAGTGCTAGAGATCAAGGCAGGCCGAACACCGGGGAGCTGTTTTTT.

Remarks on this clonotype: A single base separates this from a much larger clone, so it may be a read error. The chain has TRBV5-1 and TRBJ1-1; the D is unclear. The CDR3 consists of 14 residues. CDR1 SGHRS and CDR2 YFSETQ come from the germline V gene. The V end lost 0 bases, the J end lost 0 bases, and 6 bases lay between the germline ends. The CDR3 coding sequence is TGCGCCAGCAGCTTGGACCCAGTGAACACTGAAGCTTTCTTT. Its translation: CASSLDPVNTEAFF.